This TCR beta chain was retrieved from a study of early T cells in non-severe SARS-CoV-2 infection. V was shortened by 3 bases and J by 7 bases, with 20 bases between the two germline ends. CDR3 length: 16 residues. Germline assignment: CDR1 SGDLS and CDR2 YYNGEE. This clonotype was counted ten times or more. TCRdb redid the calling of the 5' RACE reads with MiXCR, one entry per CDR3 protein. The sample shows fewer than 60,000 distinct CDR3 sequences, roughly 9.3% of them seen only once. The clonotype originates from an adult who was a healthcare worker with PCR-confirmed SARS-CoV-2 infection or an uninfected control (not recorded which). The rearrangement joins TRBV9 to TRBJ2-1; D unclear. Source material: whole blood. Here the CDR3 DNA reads TGTGCCAGCAGCGCCACTGGGGTAAATATGGGAAATGAGCAGTTCTTC. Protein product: CASSATGVNMGNEQFF. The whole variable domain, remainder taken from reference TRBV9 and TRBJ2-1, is DSGVTQTPKHLITATGQRVTLRCSPRSGDLSVYWYQQSLDQGLQFLIQYYNGEERAKGNILERFSAQQFPDLHSELNLSSLELGDSALYFCASSATGVNMGNEQFFGPGTRLTVL.